These T cell receptor beta chains were read from a single sample in a study of T cells after yellow fever vaccination. Using its own MiXCR run on the 5' RACE reads, TCRdb lists one record per CDR3 protein. The sample holds 500,000 to 700,000 distinct CDR3 sequences, about 19% seen once. Sequences were derived from PBMCs, sampled 15 days after the yellow fever booster vaccination. The receptors here all came from a man aged 25-40 years who received the YFV17D yellow fever vaccine. The CDR3 runs from the conserved cysteine through the conserved F or W. The D gene is left open where the match is weak. For some rows the clone size is stated as once, few or many, or as a class when expanded; others skip it.

V gene: TRBV18
J gene: TRBJ2-1
clone size: -
D gene: -
CDR3 protein: CASSPQTGNNEQFF
CDR3 DNA: TGTGCCAGCTCACCACAAACAGGAAACAATGAGCAGTTCTTC

V gene: TRBV11-2
J gene: TRBJ2-6
clone size: few
D gene: -
CDR3 protein: CASSSQPGLVGGANVLTF
CDR3 DNA: TGTGCCAGCAGCTCCCAGCCTGGTCTAGTGGGGGGGGCCAACGTCCTGACTTTC

V gene: TRBV4-2
J gene: TRBJ2-3
clone size: few
D gene: -
CDR3 protein: CASSQDRKTDTQYF
CDR3 DNA: TGTGCCAGCAGCCAAGACCGGAAGACAGATACGCAGTATTTT

V gene: TRBV5-4
J gene: TRBJ2-3
clone size: few
D gene: -
CDR3 protein: CASSLEGPAPDTQYF
CDR3 DNA: TGTGCCAGCAGCTTGGAAGGTCCAGCCCCAGATACGCAGTATTTT

V gene: TRBV10-3
J gene: TRBJ2-2
clone size: few
D gene: -
CDR3 protein: CAISRPATGELFF
CDR3 DNA: TGTGCCATCAGTCGGCCCGCCACCGGGGAGCTGTTTTTT

V gene: TRBV27
J gene: TRBJ2-2
clone size: few
D gene: -
CDR3 protein: CASFENTGELFF
CDR3 DNA: TGTGCCAGCTTCGAGAACACCGGGGAGCTGTTTTTT

V gene: TRBV15
J gene: TRBJ2-1
clone size: -
D gene: -
CDR3 protein: CATSGDLSSYNEQFF
CDR3 DNA: TGTGCCACCAGCGGTGACCTAAGCTCCTACAATGAGCAGTTCTTC

V gene: TRBV5-1
J gene: TRBJ2-3
clone size: -
D gene: -
CDR3 protein: CASSWEPGGSGTDTQYF
CDR3 DNA: TGCGCCAGCAGCTGGGAACCTGGGGGGAGCGGGACAGATACGCAGTATTTT

V gene: TRBV11-2
J gene: TRBJ2-3
clone size: -
D gene: -
CDR3 protein: CASSLWGGDTQYF
CDR3 DNA: TGTGCCAGCAGCTTATGGGGTGGGGATACGCAGTATTTT

V gene: TRBV10-3
J gene: TRBJ2-7
clone size: -
D gene: -
CDR3 protein: CAISAGALYEQYF
CDR3 DNA: TGTGCCATCAGTGCCGGGGCGTTATACGAGCAGTACTTC

V gene: TRBV7-9
J gene: TRBJ2-1
clone size: few
D gene: -
CDR3 protein: CASTPSRREANEQFF
CDR3 DNA: TGTGCCAGCACCCCTAGCAGGCGAGAAGCCAATGAGCAGTTCTTC

V gene: TRBV5-5
J gene: TRBJ2-5
clone size: -
D gene: TRBD2
CDR3 protein: CASAREGAVETQYF
CDR3 DNA: TGTGCCAGCGCTCGGGAGGGCGCGGTGGAGACCCAGTACTTC

V gene: TRBV5-1
J gene: TRBJ2-1
clone size: -
D gene: -
CDR3 protein: CASALWGDTDEQFF
CDR3 DNA: TGCGCCAGCGCGTTGTGGGGGGATACGGATGAGCAGTTCTTC

V gene: TRBV11-2
J gene: TRBJ2-7
clone size: few
D gene: -
CDR3 protein: CASSVKLSDSYEQYF
CDR3 DNA: TGTGCCAGCAGCGTCAAACTATCGGACTCCTACGAGCAGTACTTC

V gene: TRBV12-3/TRBV12-4
J gene: TRBJ1-1
clone size: few
D gene: TRBD1
CDR3 protein: CASSEPKQGVPEAFF
CDR3 DNA: TGTGCCAGCAGTGAACCGAAACAGGGGGTTCCTGAAGCTTTCTTT

V gene: TRBV7-2
J gene: TRBJ2-7
clone size: -
D gene: -
CDR3 protein: CASSPIMPNEQYF
CDR3 DNA: TGTGCCAGCAGCCCTATTATGCCGAACGAGCAGTACTTC

V gene: TRBV7-2
J gene: TRBJ2-1
clone size: -
D gene: -
CDR3 protein: CASSLEYFSYNEQFF
CDR3 DNA: TGTGCCAGCAGCTTAGAATATTTTTCCTACAATGAGCAGTTCTTC

V gene: TRBV9
J gene: TRBJ2-1
clone size: -
D gene: TRBD2
CDR3 protein: CASSAEGTSGRPTLEQFF
CDR3 DNA: TGTGCCAGCAGCGCCGAGGGTACTAGCGGGAGGCCGACCTTGGAGCAGTTCTTC

V gene: TRBV6-2/TRBV6-3
J gene: TRBJ2-3
clone size: -
D gene: -
CDR3 protein: CASSQIILPADTQYF
CDR3 DNA: TGTGCCAGCAGTCAAATCATCCTACCAGCGGATACGCAGTATTTT

V gene: TRBV12-3/TRBV12-4
J gene: TRBJ2-2
clone size: few
D gene: -
CDR3 protein: CASSPGRAGELFF
CDR3 DNA: TGTGCCAGCAGCCCTGGGCGCGCCGGGGAGCTGTTTTTT

V gene: TRBV25-1
J gene: TRBJ2-1
clone size: -
D gene: TRBD2
CDR3 protein: CASSEYFLAESSYNEQFF
CDR3 DNA: TGTGCCAGCAGTGAATATTTCCTAGCGGAGAGCTCCTACAATGAGCAGTTCTTC

V gene: TRBV11-2
J gene: TRBJ2-3
clone size: few
D gene: TRBD2
CDR3 protein: CASRTSGGTDTQYF
CDR3 DNA: TGTGCCAGCAGGACTAGCGGAGGCACAGATACGCAGTATTTT

V gene: TRBV15
J gene: TRBJ2-1
clone size: few
D gene: -
CDR3 protein: CATSRDPRTWGVPNEQFF
CDR3 DNA: TGTGCCACCAGCAGAGACCCCAGGACTTGGGGAGTTCCGAATGAGCAGTTCTTC

V gene: TRBV2
J gene: TRBJ2-1
clone size: -
D gene: -
CDR3 protein: CASSEGLYNEQFF
CDR3 DNA: TGTGCCAGCAGTGAGGGTCTTTACAATGAGCAGTTCTTC

V gene: TRBV18
J gene: TRBJ2-5
clone size: -
D gene: -
CDR3 protein: CASSPLLTETQYF
CDR3 DNA: TGTGCCAGCTCACCACTACTTACAGAGACCCAGTACTTC

V gene: TRBV7-9
J gene: TRBJ2-7
clone size: few
D gene: TRBD2
CDR3 protein: CASSWTSDYEQYF
CDR3 DNA: TGTGCCAGCAGCTGGACTAGCGACTACGAGCAGTACTTC

V gene: TRBV6-5
J gene: TRBJ2-5
clone size: few
D gene: -
CDR3 protein: CASSYSSGPAETQYF
CDR3 DNA: TGTGCCAGCAGTTACTCCTCCGGGCCCGCGGAGACCCAGTACTTC

V gene: TRBV11-1
J gene: TRBJ2-5
clone size: -
D gene: -
CDR3 protein: CASSLAHSWGRGIPYQETQYF
CDR3 DNA: TGTGCCAGCAGCTTAGCCCATTCGTGGGGCAGGGGAATTCCGTACCAAGAGACCCAGTACTTC

V gene: TRBV24-1
J gene: TRBJ2-2
clone size: -
D gene: -
CDR3 protein: CATSDSDRTGELFF
CDR3 DNA: TGTGCCACCAGTGACTCAGACAGGACCGGGGAGCTGTTTTTT

V gene: TRBV28
J gene: TRBJ2-1
clone size: -
D gene: -
CDR3 protein: CASRIGGVANEQFF
CDR3 DNA: TGTGCCAGCAGGATTGGAGGAGTGGCAAATGAGCAGTTCTTC

V gene: TRBV29-1
J gene: TRBJ2-5
clone size: few
D gene: -
CDR3 protein: CSVVQNIQETQYF
CDR3 DNA: TGCAGCGTTGTACAGAATATCCAAGAGACCCAGTACTTC

V gene: TRBV18
J gene: TRBJ1-4
clone size: once
D gene: -
CDR3 protein: CASSLARTMGNEKLFF
CDR3 DNA: TGTGCCAGCTCACTAGCCAGGACAATGGGGAATGAAAAACTGTTTTTT